This T cell receptor beta chain was found in a study of cytomegalovirus exposure and HLA in healthy donors. Study at large: Counted in an early data release were some 81 million unique TCRs from HLA-typed donors. Study-level findings and limits: Accurate prediction of HLA-A and HLA-B alleles (for most subjects) was reportedly achieved from TCR beta sequences. There were 164 TCR beta chains listed as cytomegalovirus-associated.

V was clipped by 3 bases and J by 0 bases; unmatched bases: 5. The CDR3 consists of 15 residues. The germline V gene has CDR1 MDHEN and CDR2 SYDVKM. Turning to this clone: Its antigen is not identified.

Researchers ran the PCR with 60 Vbeta and 13 Jbeta primers. Sequencing used immunoSEQ multiplex PCR; TCRdb keeps in-frame clones, though not all of them. The sample carries about 170,000 clones, 84% recorded once. The sample taken for sequencing was PBMCs. The chain joins TRBV28 to TRBJ2-7, with 7 bases that match TRBD1. The TCR was taken from a boy aged 2 to 10 in good health and CMV-seronegative. The CDR3 region has the DNA TGTGCCAGCAGTTTCTGGACAGGTAGCTCCTACGAGCAGTACTTC. Translating it yields CASSFWTGSSYEQYF.